Listed below are T cell receptor beta chains from one sample, sequenced in a study of human T cells and chemical hapten exposure. TCRdb analysed the RACE reads with MiXCR anew, one entry per CDR3 protein. The sample lists 300,000 to 350,000 distinct CDR3 sequences, approximately 6.9% occurring once. The sample here was whole blood, taken in connection with sensitization to the hapten diphenylcyclopropenone (DPC). Source of these receptors: a woman younger than 35 with alopecia areata. Some clones in this sample may be carry-over from other donors' samples. The CDR3 runs from the conserved cysteine through the conserved F or W. A D gene is named only where the DNA matches it firmly. Clone size, where shown, is once, few, many, or a class for clones that have expanded.

>TRBD1|many|TRBV12-3/TRBV12-4|TRBJ2-7
CASSSSGGRDEQYF
TGTGCCAGCAGTTCCTCAGGGGGCCGCGACGAGCAGTACTTC
>.|.|TRBV3-1|TRBJ1-5
CASSQVRDIGQPQHF
TGTGCCAGCAGCCAAGTAAGGGACATCGGTCAGCCCCAGCATTTT
>TRBD2|many|TRBV29-1|TRBJ2-3
CSVAGLASGGNRPSTDTQYF
TGCAGCGTTGCGGGTCTGGCTAGCGGGGGAAACCGCCCAAGCACAGATACGCAGTATTTT
>.|.|TRBV5-1|TRBJ1-6
CASSLADKDSPLHF
TGCGCCAGCAGCTTGGCAGACAAAGATTCACCCCTCCACTTT
>.|.|TRBV7-2|TRBJ2-3
CASSFRRASGTDTQYF
TGTGCCAGCAGCTTTCGTCGGGCTAGCGGCACAGATACGCAGTATTTT
>TRBD1|many|TRBV12-3/TRBV12-4|TRBJ1-6
CASSINRGAPLHF
TGTGCCAGCAGTATCAACAGGGGCGCACCCCTCCACTTT
>.|few|TRBV9|TRBJ2-3
CASSAATTNYLYTDTQYF
TGTGCCAGCAGTGCGGCCACCACTAACTACCTATACACAGATACGCAGTATTTT
>.|.|TRBV4-2|TRBJ2-1
CASSQEGSSSYNEQFF
TGTGCCAGCAGCCAAGAAGGTAGCAGCTCCTACAATGAGCAGTTCTTC
>TRBD2|few|TRBV6-2/TRBV6-3|TRBJ2-3
CASSRKLPGLDTDTQYF
TGTGCCAGCAGTAGAAAACTGCCGGGACTAGACACAGATACGCAGTATTTT
>.|few|TRBV12-3/TRBV12-4|TRBJ2-5
CASSFAGTRETQYF
TGTGCCAGCAGTTTCGCTGGGACAAGAGAGACCCAGTACTTC
>.|medium-sized|TRBV6-2/TRBV6-3|TRBJ2-7
CASSQGSEQYF
TGTGCCAGCAGCCAGGGAAGCGAGCAGTACTTC
>TRBD1|.|TRBV20-1|TRBJ1-1
CSAPRQGYTEAFF
TGCAGTGCTCCCCGACAGGGTTACACTGAAGCTTTCTTT